This T cell receptor (beta chain) appears in the sequencing data of a study of blood T cell repertoires in COVID-19 (dated by TCRdb to about 2020). As for the study more broadly: Samples covering the acute and convalescent phases of COVID-19 were provided by collaborators in the United States, Italy and Spain. The samples were drawn from the first 160 participants of the ongoing ImmuneRACE study and from over a thousand subjects provided by 6 global collaborators. The repertoires were made available in a free public database intended to serve as a resource for research on the immune response to SARS-CoV-2. Nearly every sample came with metadata listing a de-identified subject ID, COVID-19 status, age in years and sex. The prospective study material was composed of cDNA or gDNA derived from T cells, B-cell-depleted T cells, or PBMCs. The dataset comprised deeply sampled blood TCRbeta repertoires from subjects exposed to, actively infected with, or recovered from COVID-19. Where available, HLA class I and class II types were taken from metadata supplied by the sample provider and were not determined by assay-based typing.

Participants in the prospective study were enrolled through a virtual design, were aged roughly 18 to 100 years, and lived in some 24 United States geographic areas. In the prospective study, participants were assigned to cohorts based on the clinical history participants reported in a screening survey and a study questionnaire. ImmuneRACE Cohort 3 recovered participants were defined by two consecutive negative NP/OP PCR tests, healthcare professional clearance, or symptom resolution. In the prospective study, mobile phlebotomists collected whole blood, serum and a nasopharyngeal or oropharyngeal swab from each participant. Prospective study participants could optionally give additional blood draws and questionnaires over an approximately 2-month period. Before DNA extraction, prospective study blood samples were shipped either frozen or at room temperature. As for this clone: What this receptor recognizes is not known. No base qualities exist here, and no much larger clone lies one base off it.

TCRbeta CDR3 regions were amplified from genomic DNA by means of the immunoSEQ Assay, a bias-controlled multiplex PCR. In the source study's methods: Within the assay, amplification of reference gene primers was used to estimate how many nucleated cells each sample contained. To quantify the absolute abundance of each unique TCRbeta CDR3 rearrangement, sequence reads were collapsed and filtered. For each sample, productive Simpson clonality was calculated by taking the square root of Simpson's diversity index across productive rearrangements. TCRdb retrieved this table from immuneACCESS and kept in-frame rearrangements only. Not all clones are present; in checked studies, unresolved V genes account for under half, and no reason is known for the remainder. V and J calls and clone size come straight from that table; D and trimming were deduced from the DNA. This sample lists 95,000 to 150,000 clones; roughly 84% were detected once. Of the sample, approximately 3.6% is held by the ten largest clones.

Results and caveats for the whole study, not just this receptor: How much clinical and demographic metadata was included differed by source and by participant, and the metadata was provided uncurated.

The junction shows trimming of 5 bases on V and 2 bases on J, plus 16 bases between the germline ends. Measured from the cysteine to the phenylalanine, the CDR3 is 15 residues long. Only CDR3 DNA is held: 45 bases, read in frame from base 1. Based on the germline V gene, the CDR1 and CDR2 sequences are MGHRA and YSYEKL. The receptor chain draws on TRBV4-1 and TRBJ2-7, with no reliable assignment of the D segment. The sequenced material came from PBMCs or T cells enriched from blood (not recorded which). This receptor was taken from a woman aged 25 to 39 who had recovered from COVID-19. The bases are TGCGCCAGCAGCAAAAATTTCCAGGCCCCCTACGAGCAGTACTTC. This codes for CASSKNFQAPYEQYF.